This T cell receptor beta chain was profiled in a study of CD8 T cells in Susac syndrome. It was with random hexamers that roughly 0.45 to 1 ug RNA was reverse transcribed. It was immunoSEQ multiplex PCR that amplified TCR beta CDR3 across 54 Vbeta and 13 Jbeta. TCRdb itself ran the immunoSEQ multiplex PCR reads through MiXCR, one entry per CDR3 protein. The sample consists of about 130,000 distinct CDR3 sequences, about 96% of them appearing once. FACS was used to enrich TEMRA cells, whereas the CD8+ and CD4+ T cells were obtained by negative isolation. J was trimmed by 4 bases and V by 5 bases; bases with no gene match: 8. The CDR3 totals 15 residues. Germline V lookup: CDR1 MNHEY, CDR2 SMNVEV (reference sequence).

J is TRBJ1-3 and V is TRBV27, with TRBD1 identical over 7 bases. Sequences were obtained from CD4+ T cells from PBMCs. This receptor was taken from a human donor in good health. The CDR3 is CASSPNRGSGNTIYF. CDR3 DNA: TGTGCCAGCAGTCCAAACAGGGGATCAGGAAACACCATATATTTT.